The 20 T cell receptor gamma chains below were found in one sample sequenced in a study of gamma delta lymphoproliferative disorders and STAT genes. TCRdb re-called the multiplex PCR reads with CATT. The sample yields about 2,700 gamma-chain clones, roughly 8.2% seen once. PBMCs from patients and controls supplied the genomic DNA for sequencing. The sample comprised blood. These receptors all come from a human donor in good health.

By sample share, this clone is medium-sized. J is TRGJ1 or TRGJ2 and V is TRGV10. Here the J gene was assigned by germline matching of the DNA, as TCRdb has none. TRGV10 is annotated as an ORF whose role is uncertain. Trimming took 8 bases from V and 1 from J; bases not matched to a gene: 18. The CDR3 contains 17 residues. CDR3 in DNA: TGTGCTGCGTGGGATTATACACTCCCTCCTAATTATTATAAGAAACTCTTT. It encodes CAAWDYTLPPNYYKKLF.

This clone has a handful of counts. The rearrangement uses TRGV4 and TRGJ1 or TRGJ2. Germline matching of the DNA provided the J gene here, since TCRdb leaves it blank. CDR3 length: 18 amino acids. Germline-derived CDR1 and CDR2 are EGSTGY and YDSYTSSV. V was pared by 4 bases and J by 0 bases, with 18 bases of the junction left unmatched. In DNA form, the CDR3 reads TGTGCCACCTGGGAAGAAAGGCTTTCAGATTCGAATTATTATAAGAAACTCTTT. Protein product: CATWEERLSDSNYYKKLF.

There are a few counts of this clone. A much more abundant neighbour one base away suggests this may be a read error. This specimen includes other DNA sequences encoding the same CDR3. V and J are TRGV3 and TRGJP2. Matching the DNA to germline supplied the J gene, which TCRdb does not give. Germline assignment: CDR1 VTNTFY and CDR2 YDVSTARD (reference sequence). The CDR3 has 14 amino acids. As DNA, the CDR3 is TGTGCCACCTGGGACAGGCGTAGTGACTGGATCAAGACGTTT. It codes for CATWDRRSDWIKTF.

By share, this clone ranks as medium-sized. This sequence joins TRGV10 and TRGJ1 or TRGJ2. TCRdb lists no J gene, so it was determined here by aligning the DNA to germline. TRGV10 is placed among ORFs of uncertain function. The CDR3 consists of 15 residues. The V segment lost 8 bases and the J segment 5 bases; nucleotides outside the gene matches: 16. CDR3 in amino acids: CAAWDSPKPDYKKLF. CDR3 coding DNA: TGTGCTGCGTGGGATTCCCCTAAACCTGATTATAAGAAACTCTTT.

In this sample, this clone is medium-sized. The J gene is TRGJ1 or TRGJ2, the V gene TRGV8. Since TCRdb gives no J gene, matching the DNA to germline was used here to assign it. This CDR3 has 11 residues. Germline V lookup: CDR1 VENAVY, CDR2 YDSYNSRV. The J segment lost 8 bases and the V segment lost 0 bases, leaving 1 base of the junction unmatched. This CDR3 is CATWDRHKKLF. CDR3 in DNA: TGTGCCACCTGGGATAGGCATAAGAAACTCTTT.

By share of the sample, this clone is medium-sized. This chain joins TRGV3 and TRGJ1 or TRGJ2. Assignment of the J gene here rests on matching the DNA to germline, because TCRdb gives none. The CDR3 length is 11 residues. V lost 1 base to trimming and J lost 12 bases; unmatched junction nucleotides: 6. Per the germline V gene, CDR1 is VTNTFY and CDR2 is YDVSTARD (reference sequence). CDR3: CATWDSRRKLF. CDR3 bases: TGTGCCACCTGGGACAGTAGGCGGAAACTCTTT.

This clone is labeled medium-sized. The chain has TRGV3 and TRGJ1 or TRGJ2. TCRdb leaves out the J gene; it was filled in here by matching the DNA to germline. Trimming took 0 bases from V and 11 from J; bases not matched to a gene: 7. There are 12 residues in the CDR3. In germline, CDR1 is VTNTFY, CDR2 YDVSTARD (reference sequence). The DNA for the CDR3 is TGTGCCACCTGGGACAGGCAAGGGGAGAAACTCTTT. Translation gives CATWDRQGEKLF.

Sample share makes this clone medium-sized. The CDR3 DNA is TGTGCCACCTGGGATGGGCGGGGGAAGAAACTCTTT. Amino acids: CATWDGRGKKLF. The chain is built from TRGV4 and TRGJ1 or TRGJ2. TCRdb does not report a J gene; here it was assigned by matching the DNA to germline references. Germline V gene data show CDR1 as EGSTGY and CDR2 as YDSYTSSV. This CDR3 is 12 amino acids long. V was clipped by 0 bases and J by 10 bases; unmatched bases: 6.

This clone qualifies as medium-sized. CDR3 nucleotides: TGTGCCTTGTGGGAGGTTAAAGAGTTGGGCAAAAAAATCAAGGTATTT. Protein: CALWEVKELGKKIKVF. The rearrangement joins TRGV9 to TRGJP. No J gene was available from TCRdb, and it was assigned here by a germline match of the DNA. V trimming: 1 base; J trimming: 5 bases; junction bases outside the gene matches: 2. Per germline, CDR1 GITISATS and CDR2 ISYDGTV (reference sequence). This CDR3 comprises 16 residues.

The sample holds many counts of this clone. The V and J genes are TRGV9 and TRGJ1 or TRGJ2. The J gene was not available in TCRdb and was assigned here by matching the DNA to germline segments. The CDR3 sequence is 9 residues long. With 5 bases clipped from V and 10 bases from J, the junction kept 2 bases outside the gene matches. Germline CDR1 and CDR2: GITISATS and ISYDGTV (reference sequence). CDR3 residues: CALWGKKLF. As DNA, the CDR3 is TGTGCCTTGTGGGGGAAGAAACTCTTT.

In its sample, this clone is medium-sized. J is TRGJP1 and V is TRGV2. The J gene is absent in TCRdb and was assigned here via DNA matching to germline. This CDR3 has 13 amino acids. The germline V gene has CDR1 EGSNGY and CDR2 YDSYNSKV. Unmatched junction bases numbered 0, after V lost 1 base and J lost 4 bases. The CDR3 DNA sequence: TGTGCCACCTGGGACGGCACTGGTTGGTTCAAGATATTT. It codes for CATWDGTGWFKIF.

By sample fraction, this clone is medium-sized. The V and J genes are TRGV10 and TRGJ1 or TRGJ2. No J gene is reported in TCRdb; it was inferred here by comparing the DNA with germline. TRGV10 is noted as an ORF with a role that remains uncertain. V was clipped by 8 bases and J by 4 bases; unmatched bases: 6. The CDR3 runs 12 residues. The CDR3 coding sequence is TGTGCTGCGTGGGATGAATATTATAAGAAACTCTTT. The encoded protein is CAAWDEYYKKLF.

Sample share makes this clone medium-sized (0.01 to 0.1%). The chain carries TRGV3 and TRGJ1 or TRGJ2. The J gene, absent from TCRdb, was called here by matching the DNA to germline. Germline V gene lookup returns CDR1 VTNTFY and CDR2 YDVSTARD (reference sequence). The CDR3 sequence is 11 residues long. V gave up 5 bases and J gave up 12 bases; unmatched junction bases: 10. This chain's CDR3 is CATWGWLGKLF. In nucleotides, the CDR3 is TGTGCCACCTGGGGCTGGCTGGGGAAACTCTTT.

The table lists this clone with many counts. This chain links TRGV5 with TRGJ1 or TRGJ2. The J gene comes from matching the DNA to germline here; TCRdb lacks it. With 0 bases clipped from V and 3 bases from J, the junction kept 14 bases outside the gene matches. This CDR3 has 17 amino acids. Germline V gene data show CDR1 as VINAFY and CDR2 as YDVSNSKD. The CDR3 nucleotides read TGTGCCACCTGGGACAGGCCCGGGGGAAAAATTTATTATAAGAAACTCTTT. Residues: CATWDRPGGKIYYKKLF.

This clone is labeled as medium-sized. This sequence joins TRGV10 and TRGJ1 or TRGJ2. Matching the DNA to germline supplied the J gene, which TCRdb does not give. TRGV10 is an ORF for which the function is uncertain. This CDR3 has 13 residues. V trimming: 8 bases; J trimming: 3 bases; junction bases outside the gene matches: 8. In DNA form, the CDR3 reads TGTGCTGCGTGGGACTTGGTTTATTATAAGAAACTCTTT. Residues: CAAWDLVYYKKLF.

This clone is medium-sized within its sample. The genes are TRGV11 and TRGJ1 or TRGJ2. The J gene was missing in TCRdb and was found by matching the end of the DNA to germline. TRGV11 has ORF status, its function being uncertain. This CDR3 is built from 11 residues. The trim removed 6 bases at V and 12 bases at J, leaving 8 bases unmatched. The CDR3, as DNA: TGTGCCTGCTGGATTCTGGAAGGGAAACTCTTT. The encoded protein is CACWILEGKLF.

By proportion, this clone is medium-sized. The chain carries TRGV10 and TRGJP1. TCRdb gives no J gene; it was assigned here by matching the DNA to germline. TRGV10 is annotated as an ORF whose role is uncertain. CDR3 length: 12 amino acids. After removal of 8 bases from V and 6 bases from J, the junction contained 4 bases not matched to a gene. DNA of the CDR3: TGTGCTGCGTGGGTCGCTGGTTGGTTCAAGATATTT. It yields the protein CAAWVAGWFKIF.

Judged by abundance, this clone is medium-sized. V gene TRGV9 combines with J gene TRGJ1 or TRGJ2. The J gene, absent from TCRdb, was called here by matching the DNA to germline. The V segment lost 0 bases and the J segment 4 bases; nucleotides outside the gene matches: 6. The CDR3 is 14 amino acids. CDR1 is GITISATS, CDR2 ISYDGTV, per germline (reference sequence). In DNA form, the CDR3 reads TGTGCCTTGTGGGAGGTGTGGAGATATTATAAGAAACTCTTT. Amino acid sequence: CALWEVWRYYKKLF.

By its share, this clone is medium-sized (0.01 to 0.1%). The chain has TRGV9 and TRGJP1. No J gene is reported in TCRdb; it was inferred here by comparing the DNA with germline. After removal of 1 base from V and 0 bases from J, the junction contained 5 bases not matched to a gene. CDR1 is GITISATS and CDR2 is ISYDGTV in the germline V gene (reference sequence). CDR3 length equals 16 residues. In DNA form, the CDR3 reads TGTGCCTTGTGGGAGGTCGGTGATACCACTGGTTGGTTCAAGATATTT. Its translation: CALWEVGDTTGWFKIF.

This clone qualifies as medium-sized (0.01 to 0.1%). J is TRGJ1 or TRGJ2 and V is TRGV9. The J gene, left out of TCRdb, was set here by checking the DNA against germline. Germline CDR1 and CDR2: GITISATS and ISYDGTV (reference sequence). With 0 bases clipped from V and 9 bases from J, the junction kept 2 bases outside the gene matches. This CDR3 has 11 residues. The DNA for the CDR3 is TGTGCCTTGTGGGAGGTGCGTAAGAAACTCTTT. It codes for CALWEVRKKLF.